The clone carrying this TCR beta chain was counted many times. The target antigen is unknown. The record originates from a study of T cells in Graves' hyperthyroidism and ophthalmopathy. Germline V gives CDR1 SGHTA, CDR2 FQGNSA. The CDR3 consists of 14 residues. V lost 7 bases and J lost 0; bases outside the gene matches: 6. Study-wide points: Peripheral blood also featured most of the thyroid clonotypes expanded above 0.001. Ophthalmopathy was told apart from stable hyperthyroidism by a 13 V-J model.

RNA transcripts provided the source from which TCR beta CDR3 regions were amplified. The HTBI set primed first-round TCR CDR3 RT-PCR. TCRdb re-analysed the multiplex PCR reads in MiXCR, keeping a single row per CDR3 protein. The table has fewer than 550,000 distinct CDR3 sequences, roughly 25% seen once. Lactation, pregnancy, other autoimmune disease or uncontrolled infection led to exclusion of patients. This TCR came from a woman aged 25 to 39 with Graves' ophthalmopathy. The material sequenced was blood. The chain joins TRBV7-2 to TRBJ2-7, with TRBD1 matching over 7 bases. CDR3 DNA sequence: TGTGCCAGCAACCACCGGGACAGCTCCTACGAGCAGTACTTC. Translating it yields CASNHRDSSYEQYF.